A few counts support the clone carrying this T cell receptor (beta chain). Its target is not known. TCR alpha and TCR beta cDNA libraries with sample barcodes and UMIs came from 5'RACE using constant-segment primers. TCRdb used MiXCR to reprocess the 5' RACE reads, holding one entry per CDR3 protein. The table includes about 620,000 distinct CDR3 sequences, roughly 18% detected once. This sample stems from a study of T-cell memory formation after mild COVID-19. The study, taken as a whole, reports: Confirmation of SARS-CoV-2 specificity was lacking for second-wave clones peaking day 37. Within pre-infection memory, some responding clones were found, suggesting cross-reactive memory joined.

The clonotype originates from an adult woman who had mild COVID-19 (a few samples of this study predate the infection). Cell type and time point are not known. The sample taken for sequencing was PBMCs or a T cell subset sorted from them (not recorded which).

The CDR3 here is CSVEGPGGAGEQYF. DNA for the CDR3: TGCAGCGTTGAAGGGCCCGGGGGGGCAGGGGAGCAGTACTTC. V and J are TRBV29-1 and TRBJ2-7; 8 bases are shared with TRBD2. The CDR3 contains 14 residues. V lost 1 base to trimming and J lost 7 bases; unmatched junction nucleotides: 9. Germline lookup yields CDR1 SQVTM and CDR2 ANQGSEA.